The 18 T cell receptor beta chains listed next were all sequenced from one sample in a study of beta chain features in type 1 diabetes. Of the isolated RNA, all was reverse transcribed, and so the sequenced material was expressed TCRB transcripts. Method: immunoSEQ multiplex PCR; TCRdb's copy keeps in-frame clones and lacks some. The sample has around 340,000 clones; 15% to 20% are singletons. Sequencing input: naive CD4+ T cells from blood. These receptor sequences come from a woman in her late teens or twenties in good health.

J is TRBJ1-2 and V is TRBV30, with 8 positions matching TRBD1. The CDR3 sequence is 13 residues long. The germline V gene has CDR1 GTSNPN and CDR2 SVGIG (reference sequence). V was pared by 8 bases and J by 4 bases, with 9 bases of the junction left unmatched. The CDR3 region is CAREDRAIYGYTF. The DNA for the CDR3 is TGTGCCCGGGAGGACAGGGCGATCTATGGCTACACCTTC.

Only a few counts were recorded for this clone. J is TRBJ2-5 and V is TRBV7-2; 10 nucleotides match TRBD2. Germline V gene lookup returns CDR1 SGHTA and CDR2 FQGNSA. Losses at the gene ends were 5 bases for V and 5 bases for J; bases not matched to a gene: 8. CDR3 length equals 15 residues. The CDR3 DNA sequence: TGTGCCAGCAGCGCCACTAGCGGGGCGGGGGAGACCCAGTACTTC. Amino acids: CASSATSGAGETQYF.

A word on this clone: At one of its ends the junction is not consistent with the germline gene, which may arise from a read error. The CDR3 region is CASSLGLTDTQYF. CDR3 nucleotide sequence: TGTGCTAGCAGCTTAGGGCTGACAGATACGCAGTATTTT. This chain joins TRBV7-7 and TRBJ2-3; D unresolved. CDR3 length equals 13 residues. CDR1 and CDR2 from the germline V gene are SSHAT and FNYEAQ (reference sequence).

This clone has only a few counts. The chain couples TRBV10-2 to TRBJ2-7; 8 nucleotides agree with TRBD1. CDR1 WSHSY and CDR2 SAAADI come from the germline V gene. The CDR3 totals 16 residues. V was clipped by 4 bases and J by 1 base; unmatched bases: 9. This CDR3 is CASSGRGRLSSYEQYF. CDR3 sequence (DNA): TGCGCCAGCAGTGGCAGGGGGCGCCTAAGTTCCTACGAGCAGTACTTC.

The V and J genes are TRBV9 and TRBJ2-3, with 7 positions matching TRBD2. The CDR3 covers 16 residues. Trimming removed 0 bases from V and 1 base from J; junction bases left unmatched: 5. The germline V gene encodes CDR1 SGDLS and CDR2 YYNGEE. CDR3 DNA: TGTGCCAGCAGCGTAGGAGGCACTAGCGGCACAGATACGCAGTATTTT. It codes for CASSVGGTSGTDTQYF. Supplemented by reference TRBV9 and TRBJ2-3, the full variable domain reads DSGVTQTPKHLITATGQRVTLRCSPRSGDLSVYWYQQSLDQGLQFLIQYYNGEERAKGNILERFSAQQFPDLHSELNLSSLELGDSALYFCASSVGGTSGTDTQYFGPGTRLTVL.

This clone showed up just a few times. The V call is TRBV2, the J call TRBJ2-7, with D possibly TRBD2 on 6 matching bases. This CDR3 has 14 residues. Germline V gives CDR1 SNHLY, CDR2 FYNNEI. Trimming cost V 6 bases and J 0 bases, with 12 bases left between them. CDR3 amino acids: CASREGLSSYEQYF. CDR3 in DNA: TGTGCCAGCAGGGAGGGGCTGAGCTCCTACGAGCAGTACTTC.

The V and J genes are TRBV11-2 and TRBJ1-1, with 7 bases matching TRBD1. The CDR3 runs to 14 residues. After removal of 4 bases from V and 6 bases from J, the junction contained 8 bases not matched to a gene. Germline values: CDR1 SGHAT, CDR2 FQNNGV. The CDR3 DNA sequence: TGTGCCAGCAGCTACCGTAGGGGGCAAGCTGAAGCTTTCTTT. Translated: CASSYRRGQAEAFF.

This clone was seen more than once but under ten times. The chain uses TRBV30 and TRBJ1-1; D is possibly TRBD1 (6 bases). Germline V gene lookup returns CDR1 GTSNPN and CDR2 SVGIG (reference sequence). This CDR3 has 14 residues. Trimming shortened V by 5 bases and J by 6 bases, and 19 bases separated the two germline ends. The CDR3 sequence: CAWGSGGARAEAFF. CDR3 bases: TGTGCCTGGGGAAGTGGGGGGGCAAGAGCTGAAGCTTTCTTT.

This clone was observed a handful of times. The V and J genes are TRBV18 and TRBJ2-7; 7 nucleotides line up with TRBD1. Trimming cost V 6 bases and J 0 bases; bases outside gene matches: 11. Germline CDR1 is KGHSH and CDR2 is LQKENI. This CDR3 contains 16 residues. The CDR3 nucleotides are TGTGCCAGCTCTCCTCAGGACAGGCCGGCCTCCTACGAGCAGTACTTC. It is translated as CASSPQDRPASYEQYF.

This CDR3 reads CASSETSGAGPDTQYF. The CDR3 region has the DNA TGTGCCAGCAGCGAGACTAGCGGGGCCGGTCCAGATACGCAGTATTTT. This chain links TRBV7-2 with TRBJ2-3; the match to TRBD2 covers 11 bases. The CDR3 spans 16 residues. Losses at the gene ends were 5 bases for V and 4 bases for J; bases not matched to a gene: 8. Germline lookup yields CDR1 SGHTA and CDR2 FQGNSA.

The count of this clone is one. The chain uses TRBV18 and TRBJ2-1; 12 positions agree with TRBD2. Germline CDR1 is KGHSH and CDR2 is LQKENI. Trimming took 3 bases from V and 5 from J; bases not matched to a gene: 8. CDR3 size: 17 residues. The CDR3 nucleotides read TGTGCCAGCTCACCGCCTAGCGGGGGGGCCGGTCACAATGAGCAGTTCTTC. Translated, it gives CASSPPSGGAGHNEQFF.

In this sample, this clone turned up a few times. The chain links TRBV5-4 to TRBJ2-5; 9 positions agree with TRBD1. The germline V gene has CDR1 SGHNT and CDR2 YYREEE (reference sequence). Trimming removed 1 base from V and 1 base from J; junction bases left unmatched: 2. The CDR3 has 15 amino acids. CDR3 loop: CASSLQGQGQETQYF. CDR3 bases: TGTGCCAGCAGCTTGCAGGGACAGGGCCAAGAGACCCAGTACTTC.

In this sample, this clone turned up a few times. The V call is TRBV5-1, the J call TRBJ2-1; TRBD1 might be the D (6 bases). CDR1 and CDR2 (germline): SGHRS, YFSETQ. The V end lost 0 bases, the J end lost 8 bases, and 9 bases lay between the germline ends. The CDR3 runs to 13 residues. As DNA, the CDR3 is TGCGCCAGCAGCTTGGGGACAGAGGATGAGCAGTTCTTC. Translating it yields CASSLGTEDEQFF.

V and J are TRBV2 and TRBJ2-1; 9 bases fit TRBD2. CDR1 is SNHLY, CDR2 FYNNEI, per germline. V lost 8 bases, J lost 12 bases, and 8 bases stayed unmatched. This CDR3 is built from 12 residues. The CDR3 sequence: CASFYGAGGQFF. The CDR3 DNA sequence: TGTGCCAGCTTCTACGGAGCGGGAGGGCAGTTCTTC.

This clone was observed a few times. The J gene is TRBJ2-3, the V gene TRBV5-4; D remains unclear. V gave up 0 bases and J gave up 1 base, with 6 bases separating them. Germline V gives CDR1 SGHNT, CDR2 YYREEE (reference sequence). CDR3 length: 14 amino acids. The chain's CDR3 is CASSLGVGTDTQYF. The DNA of the CDR3 is TGTGCCAGCAGCTTGGGCGTAGGCACAGATACGCAGTATTTT. Based on the CDR3 plus reference TRBV5-4 and TRBJ2-3, the full variable domain is ETGVTQSPTHLIKTRGQQVTLRCSSQSGHNTVSWYQQALGQGPQFIFQYYREEENGRGNFPPRFSGLQFPNYSSELNVNALELDDSALYLCASSLGVGTDTQYFGPGTRLTVL.

This clone was counted only a few times. The gene calls are TRBV30 and TRBJ1-2; D is undetermined. V lost 4 bases to trimming and J lost 0 bases, with 9 bases between them. The CDR3 is 13 residues long. CDR1 GTSNPN and CDR2 SVGIG come from the germline V gene (reference sequence). CDR3 in DNA: TGTGCCTGGAAACAGCCGGCTAACTATGGCTACACCTTC. Its protein is CAWKQPANYGYTF.

This clone was observed a single time. This sequence joins TRBV7-8 and TRBJ2-1, with D unclear. Per germline, CDR1 SGHVS and CDR2 FQNEAQ. V dropped 6 bases and J dropped 0 bases, with 12 bases sitting between them. CDR3 size: 15 residues. The CDR3 protein is CASSKYSGSYNEQFF. In nucleotides, the CDR3 is TGTGCCAGCAGTAAATACTCCGGCTCCTACAATGAGCAGTTCTTC. Full variable domain (remainder filled in from reference TRBV7-8 and TRBJ2-1): GAGVSQSPRYKVAKRGQDVALRCDPISGHVSLFWYQQALGQGPEFLTYFQNEAQLDKSGLPSDRFFAERPEGSVSTLKIQRTQQEDSAVYLCASSKYSGSYNEQFFGPGTRLTVL.

The table lists this clone with a few counts. The V and J genes are TRBV30 and TRBJ1-5; 7 bases fit TRBD1. Trimming at V came to 2 bases and at J to 5 bases, leaving 3 bases not matched to a gene. CDR3 size: 13 residues. Germline loops: CDR1 GTSNPN, CDR2 SVGIG (reference sequence). The chain's CDR3 is CAWSMRGHQPQHF. CDR3 in DNA: TGTGCCTGGAGTATGAGGGGGCATCAGCCCCAGCATTTT.